This is a list of T cell receptor beta chains from one sample in a study of T-cell memory formation after mild COVID-19. TCRdb reprocessed the 5' RACE reads with MiXCR, giving one entry per CDR3 protein. This sample has hundreds of thousands of distinct CDR3 sequences, with around 20% found just once. The sample was PBMCs or a T cell subset sorted from them (not recorded which). The receptor set was obtained from an adult woman who had mild COVID-19 (a few samples of this study predate the infection). Cell type and time point are not known. Each CDR3 is given with its conserved first and last residue. Fields, in order: clone size, D gene, V gene, J gene, CDR3 protein, CDR3 DNA. A D gene is named only where the DNA matches it firmly. Clone size is shown for a subset of rows, as once, few, many or a class of expanded clone.

clone size: -; D gene: TRBD2; V gene: TRBV7-3; J gene: TRBJ2-2; CDR3 protein: CASSPTSGANTGELFF; CDR3 DNA: TGTGCCAGCAGCCCTACTAGCGGGGCGAACACCGGGGAGCTGTTTTTT
clone size: few; D gene: -; V gene: TRBV15; J gene: TRBJ2-1; CDR3 protein: CATSWTKSSYNEQFF; CDR3 DNA: TGTGCCACCAGCTGGACTAAGAGCTCCTACAATGAGCAGTTCTTC
clone size: -; D gene: -; V gene: TRBV29-1; J gene: TRBJ2-7; CDR3 protein: CSVVGGPSYEQYF; CDR3 DNA: TGCAGCGTTGTCGGGGGCCCCTCCTACGAGCAGTACTTC
clone size: -; D gene: -; V gene: TRBV12-3/TRBV12-4; J gene: TRBJ2-7; CDR3 protein: CASSRRGRGYEQYF; CDR3 DNA: TGTGCCAGCAGCCGTCGTGGACGGGGCTACGAGCAGTACTTC
clone size: few; D gene: -; V gene: TRBV7-9; J gene: TRBJ2-7; CDR3 protein: CASSPPRSYEQYF; CDR3 DNA: TGTGCCAGCAGCCCGCCCCGGTCCTACGAGCAGTACTTC
clone size: few; D gene: TRBD1; V gene: TRBV12-3/TRBV12-4; J gene: TRBJ1-4; CDR3 protein: CASGGQGDEKLFF; CDR3 DNA: TGTGCCAGCGGGGGACAGGGGGACGAAAAACTGTTTTTT
clone size: -; D gene: -; V gene: TRBV7-9; J gene: TRBJ2-2; CDR3 protein: CAHSGPQVTGELFF; CDR3 DNA: TGTGCCCACTCGGGACCGCAAGTCACCGGGGAGCTGTTTTTT
clone size: -; D gene: -; V gene: TRBV11-3; J gene: TRBJ2-7; CDR3 protein: CASSLRGSSTPAYEQYF; CDR3 DNA: TGTGCCAGCAGCTTAAGAGGATCCTCTACGCCGGCCTACGAGCAGTACTTC
clone size: -; D gene: -; V gene: TRBV7-9; J gene: TRBJ2-1; CDR3 protein: CASSSLGQLEQFF; CDR3 DNA: TGTGCCAGCAGCTCACTCGGGCAGCTAGAGCAGTTCTTC
clone size: -; D gene: -; V gene: TRBV24-1; J gene: TRBJ2-3; CDR3 protein: CATSDFHRTDTQYF; CDR3 DNA: TGTGCCACCAGTGATTTCCATAGGACAGATACGCAGTATTTT
clone size: -; D gene: TRBD1; V gene: TRBV3-1; J gene: TRBJ2-7; CDR3 protein: CASSFSGTDYEQYF; CDR3 DNA: TGTGCCAGCAGCTTCTCCGGGACAGACTACGAGCAGTACTTC
clone size: few; D gene: TRBD2; V gene: TRBV12-3/TRBV12-4; J gene: TRBJ2-2; CDR3 protein: CASSVGGAGELFF; CDR3 DNA: TGTGCCAGCAGTGTCGGGGGGGCAGGGGAGCTGTTTTTT
clone size: -; D gene: TRBD1; V gene: TRBV19; J gene: TRBJ1-1; CDR3 protein: CASSVQGVNTEAFF; CDR3 DNA: TGTGCCAGTAGTGTACAGGGGGTAAACACTGAAGCTTTCTTT
clone size: -; D gene: TRBD2; V gene: TRBV29-1; J gene: TRBJ2-5; CDR3 protein: CSVDGWVAGVQETQYF; CDR3 DNA: TGCAGCGTTGATGGCTGGGTAGCGGGAGTCCAAGAGACCCAGTACTTC
clone size: few; D gene: -; V gene: TRBV18; J gene: TRBJ2-3; CDR3 protein: CASSPLRADTQYF; CDR3 DNA: TGTGCCAGCTCACCACTCAGGGCAGATACGCAGTATTTT
clone size: few; D gene: -; V gene: TRBV5-1; J gene: TRBJ1-1; CDR3 protein: CASSAPGHQNTEAFF; CDR3 DNA: TGCGCCAGCAGCGCACCGGGACACCAGAACACTGAAGCTTTCTTT
clone size: few; D gene: TRBD1; V gene: TRBV18; J gene: TRBJ1-5; CDR3 protein: CASSRTGMGQPQHF; CDR3 DNA: TGTGCCAGCTCAAGGACAGGGATGGGTCAGCCCCAGCATTTT
clone size: few; D gene: TRBD2; V gene: TRBV24-1; J gene: TRBJ2-1; CDR3 protein: CATRASGENEQFF; CDR3 DNA: TGTGCCACCAGGGCTAGCGGAGAAAATGAGCAGTTCTTC
clone size: -; D gene: -; V gene: TRBV5-1; J gene: TRBJ2-1; CDR3 protein: CASSLAGGPENEQFF; CDR3 DNA: TGCGCCAGCAGCCTAGCAGGAGGGCCGGAGAATGAGCAGTTCTTC
clone size: -; D gene: TRBD2; V gene: TRBV4-1; J gene: TRBJ2-2; CDR3 protein: CASSQDRWTSGFTGELFF; CDR3 DNA: TGCGCCAGCAGCCAAGACCGGTGGACTAGCGGGTTTACCGGGGAGCTGTTTTTT
clone size: -; D gene: TRBD1; V gene: TRBV20-1; J gene: TRBJ2-7; CDR3 protein: CSATDRGRTSRQYF; CDR3 DNA: TGCAGTGCTACGGACAGGGGGCGAACTTCAAGGCAGTACTTC
clone size: -; D gene: TRBD2; V gene: TRBV7-9; J gene: TRBJ2-3; CDR3 protein: CASSQGLAGSYTQYF; CDR3 DNA: TGTGCCAGCAGCCAGGGACTAGCGGGGTCCTATACGCAGTATTTT
clone size: few; D gene: -; V gene: TRBV24-1; J gene: TRBJ1-5; CDR3 protein: CATSARHSQPQHF; CDR3 DNA: TGTGCCACCAGTGCCCGACATTCCCAGCCCCAGCATTTT
clone size: -; D gene: -; V gene: TRBV20-1; J gene: TRBJ2-5; CDR3 protein: CSAPGTSAKTQYF; CDR3 DNA: TGCAGTGCCCCGGGGACATCAGCGAAGACCCAGTACTTC
clone size: -; D gene: -; V gene: TRBV5-6; J gene: TRBJ1-1; CDR3 protein: CASSFVSLNGGEAFF; CDR3 DNA: TGTGCCAGCAGCTTTGTGTCCCTCAACGGAGGTGAAGCTTTCTTT
clone size: -; D gene: TRBD2; V gene: TRBV20-1; J gene: TRBJ2-1; CDR3 protein: CSARVLAGGGNSYNEQFF; CDR3 DNA: TGCAGTGCTAGGGTACTAGCGGGAGGTGGTAACTCCTACAATGAGCAGTTCTTC
clone size: -; D gene: TRBD2; V gene: TRBV4-1; J gene: TRBJ2-1; CDR3 protein: CASSQDLLAGINEQFF; CDR3 DNA: TGCGCCAGCAGCCAAGATTTGCTAGCGGGGATCAATGAGCAGTTCTTC
clone size: few; D gene: TRBD1; V gene: TRBV6-2/TRBV6-3; J gene: TRBJ2-2; CDR3 protein: CASIPGTGRANTGELFF; CDR3 DNA: TGTGCCAGCATTCCCGGGACAGGGCGGGCGAACACCGGGGAGCTGTTTTTT
clone size: few; D gene: TRBD2; V gene: TRBV5-1; J gene: TRBJ2-3; CDR3 protein: CASSPYASSGGAVGTDTQYF; CDR3 DNA: TGCGCCAGCAGCCCATATGCGAGCAGCGGGGGGGCCGTCGGCACAGATACGCAGTATTTT